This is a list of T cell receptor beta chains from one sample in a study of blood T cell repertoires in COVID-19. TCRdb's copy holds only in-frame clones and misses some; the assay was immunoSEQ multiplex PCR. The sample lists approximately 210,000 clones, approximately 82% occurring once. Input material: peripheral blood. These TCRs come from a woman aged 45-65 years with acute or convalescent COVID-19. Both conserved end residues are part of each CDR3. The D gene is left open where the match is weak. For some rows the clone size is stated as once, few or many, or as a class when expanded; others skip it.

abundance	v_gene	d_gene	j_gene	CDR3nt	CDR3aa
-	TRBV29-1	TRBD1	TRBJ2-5	TGCAGCGTTGAAGACTCCGACAGGGGTTGGGAGACCCAGTACTTC	CSVEDSDRGWETQYF
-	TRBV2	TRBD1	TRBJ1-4	TGTGCCAGCAGTGGGACAGGGCAAAATGAAAAACTGTTTTTT	CASSGTGQNEKLFF
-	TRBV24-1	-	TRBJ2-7	TGTGCCACCAGTGATTCCAGGACAGTCTCCTACGAGCAGTACTTC	CATSDSRTVSYEQYF
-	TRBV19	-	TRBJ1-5	TGTGCCAGTAGTATGGCTAGCCCCAATCAGCCCCAGCATTTT	CASSMASPNQPQHF
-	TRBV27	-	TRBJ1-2	TGTGCCAGCAGTTTATCGGTCCAGTATGGCTACACCTTC	CASSLSVQYGYTF
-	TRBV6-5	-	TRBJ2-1	TGTGCCAGCAGTTGGGGACCGCTAAGGGGGACGGATGAGCAGTTCTTC	CASSWGPLRGTDEQFF
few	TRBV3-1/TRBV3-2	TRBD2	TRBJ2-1	TGTGCCAGCAGCCAAGAGGGGCGAGCGGGCTTAGCGGGACCCTACAATGAGCAGTTCTTC	CASSQEGRAGLAGPYNEQFF
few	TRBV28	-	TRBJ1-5	TGTGCCAGCAGTTCGACAAGTTATCAGCCCCAGCATTTT	CASSSTSYQPQHF
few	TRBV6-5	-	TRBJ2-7	TGTGCCAGCAGTTACGGCCCGGGCGGGTCCGAGCAGTACTTC	CASSYGPGGSEQYF
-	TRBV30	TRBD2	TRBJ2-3	TGTGCCTGGAGCTCGGGACTAGCGGAGGGCACAGATACGCAGTATTTT	CAWSSGLAEGTDTQYF
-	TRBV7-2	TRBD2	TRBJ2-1	TGTGCCAGCAGCTTAGACCCTAGTAGCGGGATGATCAATGAGCAGTTCTTC	CASSLDPSSGMINEQFF
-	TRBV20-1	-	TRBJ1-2	TGCAGTGTTCCGGGCGGGGGCTACACCTTC	CSVPGGGYTF
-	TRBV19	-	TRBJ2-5	TGTGCCAGTAGTATGGGGGGAGCGGTTTTTAAGACCCAGTACTTC	CASSMGGAVFKTQYF
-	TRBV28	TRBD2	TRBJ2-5	TGTGCCAGCAGTTTCGGACTAGCTTTTCCGCAAGAGACCCAGTACTTC	CASSFGLAFPQETQYF
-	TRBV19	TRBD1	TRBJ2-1	TGTGCCAGTAGTTCCGACAGGGCCGCCTACAATGAGCAGTTCTTC	CASSSDRAAYNEQFF
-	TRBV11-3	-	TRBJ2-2	TGTGCCAGCAGCCCGACGGGGGTCACCGGGGAGCTGTTTTTT	CASSPTGVTGELFF
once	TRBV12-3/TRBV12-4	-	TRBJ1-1	TGTGCCAGCAGTGAGGGCAGAGAAGCTTTCTTT	CASSEGREAFF
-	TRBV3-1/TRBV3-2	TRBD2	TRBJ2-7	TGTGCCAGCAGCCAAGGTAGCGGGACTAGCGCCTACGAGCAGTACTTC	CASSQGSGTSAYEQYF
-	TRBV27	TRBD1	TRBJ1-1	TGTGCCAGCACTCGGGACAGGTGGTCTCAGTTCACTGAAGCTTTCTTT	CASTRDRWSQFTEAFF
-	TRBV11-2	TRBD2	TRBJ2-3	TGTGCCAGCAGCTACTCCGGGACTAGCTCAGATACGCAGTATTTT	CASSYSGTSSDTQYF
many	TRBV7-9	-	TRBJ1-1	TGTGCCAGCAGCCCCCTGACAGGCGCTCACACTGAAGCTTTCTTT	CASSPLTGAHTEAFF
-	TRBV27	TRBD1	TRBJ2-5	TGTGCCAGCAGTTTACGACAGGGGGTGGAAGAGACCCAGTACTTC	CASSLRQGVEETQYF